This T cell receptor beta chain originates from a study of cytotoxic CD8 clonotypes in ibrutinib-treated CLL (dated by TCRdb to about 2021). Some background on the complete study: The cohort had over ten relapsed/refractory and around 15 treatment-naive patients; 17 to 18 were IGHV unmutated. On average, each sample yielded hundreds of thousands of productive templates and roughly 95,000 productive rearrangements. Response samples were taken after a median of around 13 months on treatment, ranging from roughly 6 to 36 months. Responses were partial in 24 patients and complete in 2; after median around 68 months follow-up, about 14 stayed in remission and roughly twelve progressed. Of the 80 to 95 participants in the trial, about two dozen had longitudinal samples available. Cryopreserved peripheral blood mononuclear cells were collected at three points: before therapy, at response, and at either sustained remission or disease progression. Every remission and progressive disease sample was obtained while ibrutinib was still being received by the patients.

According to the study, the label for this sample's time point signals: progressive disease on ibrutinib. For TCR beta library preparation, approximately 1.9 micrograms of genomic DNA was extracted from cryopreserved PBMCs. High-throughput TCR beta sequencing was performed on longitudinal blood samples from CLL patients receiving ibrutinib monotherapy. Patients were enrolled in a phase 2 open-label single-center ibrutinib monotherapy trial. Results and caveats for the whole study, not just this receptor: At baseline, clonality was higher than in age-matched healthy donors and showed a strong correlation with circulating CD8+ T-cell counts. Lymph node repertoires were not examined, and the timing of sampling was not matched between patients in sustained remission and those whose disease progressed. Public clonotypes were rare and either shrank or stayed stable during treatment, and the rise in clonality at ibrutinib response reflected expansion of private clonotypes. Clonality rose at ibrutinib response, remained stable during sustained remission, and dropped back toward baseline at progression.

Trimming accounts for 4 bases at V and 0 bases at J, while the number of junction bases matched to no gene is 4. The CDR3 runs 17 amino acids, cysteine and phenylalanine included. Kept here is only the CDR3 DNA, which spans 51 bases and is read in frame from base 1. As to this clone: Its antigen is not yet known. No quality values exist for individual bases; no much larger clone is one base distant.

A MiSeq instrument was used for deep resolution sequencing, which targeted depths ranging from 1 in 1 million up to 1 in 200,000 T cells, with coverage averaging 10x for each clonotype. TCR beta libraries were generated with the immunoSEQ hsTCRB Kit. Turning to the authors' computational methods: ImmunoSEQ Data Assistant and ImmunoSEQ Analyzer were used for data analysis, and V, D and J genes were assigned according to IMGT definitions. Clonality, which ranges from 0 to 1, was calculated as one minus the normalized Shannon entropy of productive rearrangement frequencies. Only overrepresented clonotypes making up at least 0.05% of the repertoire of each patient were included in the public clonotype analysis. Repertoires from 10 to 15 age-matched healthy donors in immuneACCESS were used as clonality controls. As stored in TCRdb, this immuneACCESS dataset retains in-frame rearrangements with V and J assigned. A fraction of the clones does not appear; measured against another copy, unresolved V genes explain less than half of the discrepancy, and the remainder lacks a known reason. The V and J calls and clone size are taken from that table; D and trimming were inferred from the DNA. A total of tens of thousands of clones appear in this sample, approximately 54% of them only once. Jointly, the top ten make up 20% to 30% of the sample.

The TCR originated in a human donor with chronic lymphocytic leukemia. The sequencing here drew on PBMCs, taken at disease progression, from a patient treated with ibrutinib. The chain couples TRBV6-7 to TRBJ1-5; the central 12 bases match TRBD1. TRBV6-7 is an ORF, with its function uncertain. CDR3 region: CASSLGQGACSNQPQHF. The DNA sequence is as follows: TGTGCCAGCAGTTTGGGACAGGGGGCATGTAGCAATCAGCCCCAGCATTTT.